This T cell receptor beta chain is drawn from a study of T cells in Graves' hyperthyroidism and ophthalmopathy. RNA transcripts gave rise to amplified TCR beta CDR3 regions. RT-PCR in the first round (using the HTBI primer set) targeted the TCR CDR3. TCRdb called the multiplex PCR reads again in MiXCR, with one record for every CDR3 protein. The table lists 340,000 or so distinct CDR3 sequences, 15% to 20% of them singletons. V was cut by 2 bases and J by 4 bases, with 6 bases left in between. The V gene's germline CDR1 is ENHRY and CDR2 SYGVKD. The CDR3 is 13 residues long. The chain is built from TRBV10-3 and TRBJ1-5; perhaps TRBD1 as D (5 bases). The receptor's source is a woman aged 50 to 60 with Graves' hyperthyroidism. The specimen sequenced was blood. CDR3 region: CAISEGGNQPQHF. The CDR3 nucleotides are TGTGCCATCAGTGAGGGGGGTAATCAGCCCCAGCATTTT.